This is a list of T cell receptor beta chains from one sample in a study of blood T cells in healthy people across ages. TCRdb ran MiXCR on the 5' RACE reads and lists one entry per CDR3 protein. The top ten clones hold roughly 15% of a sample with around 650,000 distinct CDR3 sequences, roughly 32% of them seen once. Sequenced material: blood. All receptors come from a woman of 80 years or more in good health. Both conserved end residues are part of each CDR3. A D gene is named only where the DNA matches it firmly. Clone size appears in some rows only: once, few, many, or a class for an expanded clone.

j_gene: TRBJ1-1
abundance: many
v_gene: TRBV30
d_gene: NA
CDR3nt: TGTGCCTGGAGCCCACTGGACAGTCGGGCCACTGAAGCTTTCTTT
CDR3aa: CAWSPLDSRATEAFF

j_gene: TRBJ2-7
abundance: many
v_gene: TRBV20-1
d_gene: NA
CDR3nt: TGCAGTGCAAAATCGACAGGACTAAGGTCTTATCGGTACGAGCAGTACTTC
CDR3aa: CSAKSTGLRSYRYEQYF

j_gene: TRBJ1-2
abundance: few
v_gene: TRBV20-1
d_gene: TRBD1
CDR3nt: TGCAGTGCTAGAACGGACAGGGTCTATGGCTACACCTTC
CDR3aa: CSARTDRVYGYTF

j_gene: TRBJ1-3
abundance: few
v_gene: TRBV4-3
d_gene: NA
CDR3nt: TGCGCCAGCAGCCAAGAGTGGGGTAACGCCGTAAACACCATATATTTT
CDR3aa: CASSQEWGNAVNTIYF

j_gene: TRBJ2-7
abundance: many
v_gene: TRBV7-9
d_gene: NA
CDR3nt: TGTGCCAGCAGCTACGGACACGGCGAGCAGTACTTC
CDR3aa: CASSYGHGEQYF

j_gene: TRBJ1-4
abundance: NA
v_gene: TRBV7-9
d_gene: NA
CDR3nt: TGTGCCAGCAGCTTCCCAGGGCAAAAACTGTTTTTT
CDR3aa: CASSFPGQKLFF

j_gene: TRBJ2-1
abundance: many
v_gene: TRBV13
d_gene: TRBD1
CDR3nt: TGTGCCAGCAGCTCCCTCGGGACAGGGAGGGATGAGCAGTTCTTC
CDR3aa: CASSSLGTGRDEQFF

j_gene: TRBJ2-3
abundance: many
v_gene: TRBV6-2/TRBV6-3
d_gene: NA
CDR3nt: TGTGCCAGCAGTTACGGAGGGTCCGCAGATACGCAGTATTTT
CDR3aa: CASSYGGSADTQYF

j_gene: TRBJ1-5
abundance: many
v_gene: TRBV7-8
d_gene: NA
CDR3nt: TGTGCCAGCAGTAAGACGGAACGCAATCAGCCCCAGCATTTT
CDR3aa: CASSKTERNQPQHF

j_gene: TRBJ1-6
abundance: NA
v_gene: TRBV9
d_gene: NA
CDR3nt: TGTGCCTGCAGCGCAACAGGGAATGGGTCACCCCCCCACTTT
CDR3aa: CACSATGNGSPPHF

j_gene: TRBJ1-5
abundance: many
v_gene: TRBV28
d_gene: NA
CDR3nt: TGTGCCTCCTCTGGGGGAGGAGGTGATCAGCCCCAGCATTTT
CDR3aa: CASSGGGGDQPQHF

j_gene: TRBJ2-7
abundance: many
v_gene: TRBV4-1
d_gene: NA
CDR3nt: TGCGCCAGCAGCCAGGATCCTACAGGGATTAAGTACTTC
CDR3aa: CASSQDPTGIKYF

j_gene: TRBJ2-7
abundance: few
v_gene: TRBV5-1
d_gene: NA
CDR3nt: TGCGCCAGCAGCTTGGGGCGGACCACCTACGAGCAGTACTTC
CDR3aa: CASSLGRTTYEQYF

j_gene: TRBJ1-6
abundance: many
v_gene: TRBV6-5
d_gene: NA
CDR3nt: TGTGCCAGCAGCAAACTAGGGGCTGAATCACCCCTCCACTTT
CDR3aa: CASSKLGAESPLHF

j_gene: TRBJ2-1
abundance: many
v_gene: TRBV7-2
d_gene: NA
CDR3nt: TGTGCCAGCAGCCCAGGGGGCGGGGGGCATTACAATGAGCAGTTCTTC
CDR3aa: CASSPGGGGHYNEQFF

j_gene: TRBJ2-5
abundance: few
v_gene: TRBV7-2
d_gene: TRBD2
CDR3nt: TGTGCCAGCAGCTTAGATGGGGGGGGGTGGGAGACCCAGTACTTC
CDR3aa: CASSLDGGGWETQYF

j_gene: TRBJ2-5
abundance: many
v_gene: TRBV28
d_gene: TRBD2
CDR3nt: TGTGCCAGCAGTCCACAGACTAGCGGGGGCCTGGTGACCCAGTACTTC
CDR3aa: CASSPQTSGGLVTQYF

j_gene: TRBJ1-4
abundance: NA
v_gene: TRBV5-5
d_gene: TRBD1
CDR3nt: TGTGCCAGCAGCTTGTCCGGGACAGCTAATGAAAAACTGTTTTTT
CDR3aa: CASSLSGTANEKLFF

j_gene: TRBJ2-1
abundance: NA
v_gene: TRBV5-6
d_gene: NA
CDR3nt: TGTGCCAGCAGCTCGACTATTTCCTACAATGAGCAGTTCTTC
CDR3aa: CASSSTISYNEQFF

j_gene: TRBJ1-5
abundance: many
v_gene: TRBV5-1
d_gene: NA
CDR3nt: TGCGCCAGCAGCTTGGAAGGCAGGGCCAATCAGCCCCAGCATTTT
CDR3aa: CASSLEGRANQPQHF

j_gene: TRBJ2-5
abundance: NA
v_gene: TRBV12-3/TRBV12-4
d_gene: NA
CDR3nt: TGTGCCAGCAGTAGACTCAGCTCGGAGACCCAGTACTTC
CDR3aa: CASSRLSSETQYF

j_gene: TRBJ2-7
abundance: NA
v_gene: TRBV6-1
d_gene: NA
CDR3nt: TGCGCCAGCCGTGAGGCGGGGAAACCCTACAATGAGCAGTACTTC
CDR3aa: CASREAGKPYNEQYF

j_gene: TRBJ2-7
abundance: NA
v_gene: TRBV7-2
d_gene: NA
CDR3nt: TGTGCCAGCAGCTTAGGGGCGGGGTATTACGAGCAGTACTTC
CDR3aa: CASSLGAGYYEQYF

j_gene: TRBJ2-5
abundance: many
v_gene: TRBV9
d_gene: NA
CDR3nt: TGTGCCAGCAGCGTAGGGGGGCAGCTTAAAGAGACCCAGTACTTC
CDR3aa: CASSVGGQLKETQYF

j_gene: TRBJ2-5
abundance: few
v_gene: TRBV3-1
d_gene: TRBD2
CDR3nt: TGTGCCAGCACAATAGCGGGAGCAGAGACCCAGTACTTC
CDR3aa: CASTIAGAETQYF

j_gene: TRBJ1-2
abundance: many
v_gene: TRBV7-2
d_gene: NA
CDR3nt: TGTGCCAGCAGCTTGGGAGGCCCCCTAGGCTACACCTTC
CDR3aa: CASSLGGPLGYTF

j_gene: TRBJ2-5
abundance: many
v_gene: TRBV24-1
d_gene: NA
CDR3nt: TGTGCCACCAGGGACTCGCGCCTTCAAGAGACCCAGTACTTC
CDR3aa: CATRDSRLQETQYF

j_gene: TRBJ2-3
abundance: many
v_gene: TRBV2
d_gene: TRBD1
CDR3nt: TGTGCTAGCAGCTTAGGACAGGGGGCAGATACGCAGTATTTT
CDR3aa: CASSLGQGADTQYF

j_gene: TRBJ2-1
abundance: few
v_gene: TRBV4-3
d_gene: NA
CDR3nt: TGCGCCAGCAGCCAAGATCGACTGTACAATGAGCAGTTCTTC
CDR3aa: CASSQDRLYNEQFF

j_gene: TRBJ2-7
abundance: few
v_gene: TRBV28
d_gene: TRBD1
CDR3nt: TGTGCCAGCAGTCCTGAGACAGGGTTCTACGAGCAGTACTTC
CDR3aa: CASSPETGFYEQYF

j_gene: TRBJ2-7
abundance: many
v_gene: TRBV5-1
d_gene: TRBD2
CDR3nt: TGCGCCAGCGGTCCTAGCGGACGCTCCTACGAGCAGTACTTC
CDR3aa: CASGPSGRSYEQYF

j_gene: TRBJ2-7
abundance: many
v_gene: TRBV6-6
d_gene: NA
CDR3nt: TGTGCCAGTAATGACCAGGCGACCTACGAGCAGTACTTC
CDR3aa: CASNDQATYEQYF

j_gene: TRBJ2-7
abundance: NA
v_gene: TRBV29-1
d_gene: TRBD1
CDR3nt: TGCAGCGTTGAGAGGGACAGTCCCTACGAGCAGTACTTC
CDR3aa: CSVERDSPYEQYF

j_gene: TRBJ2-7
abundance: NA
v_gene: TRBV6-2/TRBV6-3
d_gene: TRBD2
CDR3nt: TGTGCCAGCAGCCCACCCCAAACTAGGACTAGACGCTACGAGCAGTACTTC
CDR3aa: CASSPPQTRTRRYEQYF

j_gene: TRBJ1-1
abundance: few
v_gene: TRBV18
d_gene: NA
CDR3nt: TGTGCCAGCTCACCCCCGGGGGCCGTGAACACTGAAGCTTTCTTT
CDR3aa: CASSPPGAVNTEAFF

j_gene: TRBJ2-5
abundance: many
v_gene: TRBV6-2/TRBV6-3
d_gene: TRBD2
CDR3nt: TGTGCCAGCAGTTATGTCGGGGGGGCAACCCAGTACTTC
CDR3aa: CASSYVGGATQYF

j_gene: TRBJ2-1
abundance: many
v_gene: TRBV20-1
d_gene: TRBD2
CDR3nt: TGCAGCTCGACTAGCGGGGGGCTGGTGGATGAGCAGTTCTTC
CDR3aa: CSSTSGGLVDEQFF

j_gene: TRBJ2-1
abundance: many
v_gene: TRBV20-1
d_gene: NA
CDR3nt: TGCAGTGTCGCTATTGGGGGGCGCCCACGGGAGCAGTTCTTC
CDR3aa: CSVAIGGRPREQFF

j_gene: TRBJ2-7
abundance: many
v_gene: TRBV2
d_gene: NA
CDR3nt: TGTGCCAGCAGGGGGATAGAGCAGTACTTC
CDR3aa: CASRGIEQYF

j_gene: TRBJ2-3
abundance: many
v_gene: TRBV20-1
d_gene: TRBD1
CDR3nt: TGCAGTGCTACTCCCCCGGGACAGAGCACAGATACGCAGTATTTT
CDR3aa: CSATPPGQSTDTQYF

j_gene: TRBJ2-7
abundance: many
v_gene: TRBV18
d_gene: NA
CDR3nt: TGTGCCAGCAGCCCCGACAGCTACGAGCAGTACTTC
CDR3aa: CASSPDSYEQYF

j_gene: TRBJ2-5
abundance: many
v_gene: TRBV5-1
d_gene: TRBD2
CDR3nt: TGCGCCAGCAGCTCCAACCTATTGACTAGCGGGGAGGAGACCCAGTACTTC
CDR3aa: CASSSNLLTSGEETQYF

j_gene: TRBJ1-1
abundance: few
v_gene: TRBV14
d_gene: NA
CDR3nt: TGTGCCAGCAGCCATCTGGGGAACACTGAAGCTTTCTTT
CDR3aa: CASSHLGNTEAFF

j_gene: TRBJ1-1
abundance: NA
v_gene: TRBV5-4
d_gene: NA
CDR3nt: TGTACCAGCAGCTCGGGACACTCCATGAACACTGAAGCTTTCTTT
CDR3aa: CTSSSGHSMNTEAFF

j_gene: TRBJ1-2
abundance: NA
v_gene: TRBV12-3/TRBV12-4
d_gene: TRBD1
CDR3nt: TGTGCCAGCAGTAAGGACAGGGGGCTCGGCTACACCTTC
CDR3aa: CASSKDRGLGYTF

j_gene: TRBJ2-5
abundance: many
v_gene: TRBV20-1
d_gene: NA
CDR3nt: TGCAGTGCCAAGGTTGTTGCTAGCGCCGGAACCCAGTACTTC
CDR3aa: CSAKVVASAGTQYF

j_gene: TRBJ1-2
abundance: NA
v_gene: TRBV20-1
d_gene: NA
CDR3nt: TGCAGTGCTCCTCGGACGGGCAGGAACTATGGCTACACCTTC
CDR3aa: CSAPRTGRNYGYTF

j_gene: TRBJ2-5
abundance: few
v_gene: TRBV30
d_gene: TRBD1
CDR3nt: TGTGCCTGGAGTGGGGGGACAGGGGGTGCCGCCGAGACCCAGTACTTC
CDR3aa: CAWSGGTGGAAETQYF

j_gene: TRBJ1-1
abundance: few
v_gene: TRBV3-1
d_gene: TRBD1
CDR3nt: TGTGCCAGCAGCAATCCCAGGGGGCGAGGGGACACTGAAGCTTTCTTT
CDR3aa: CASSNPRGRGDTEAFF

j_gene: TRBJ2-1
abundance: few
v_gene: TRBV27
d_gene: NA
CDR3nt: TGTGCCAGCACCTCCTCTACCGGGTACAATGAGCAGTTCTTC
CDR3aa: CASTSSTGYNEQFF

j_gene: TRBJ2-5
abundance: many
v_gene: TRBV6-1
d_gene: NA
CDR3nt: TGTGCCAGCAGTGAAGCGGGAGGGGGGGCTAATCAGTACTTC
CDR3aa: CASSEAGGGANQYF

j_gene: TRBJ2-2
abundance: NA
v_gene: TRBV7-8
d_gene: NA
CDR3nt: TGTGCCAGTTCTTCCAGGGGATTCGGGGAGCTGTTTTTT
CDR3aa: CASSSRGFGELFF

j_gene: TRBJ2-3
abundance: few
v_gene: TRBV5-1
d_gene: TRBD2
CDR3nt: TGCGCCAGCAGCTTGACGCCTAGCGGGGGGAGGACAGATACGCAGTATTTT
CDR3aa: CASSLTPSGGRTDTQYF

j_gene: TRBJ1-2
abundance: many
v_gene: TRBV5-1
d_gene: NA
CDR3nt: TGCGCCAGCAGCCGTAACGACATTAACTATGGCTACACCTTC
CDR3aa: CASSRNDINYGYTF